The 18 T cell receptor beta chains given below trace back to one sample, sequenced in a study of regulatory T cells in long-lasting Graves disease. Described time point: persistent/refractory GD, antithyroid drugs over 5 years with positive TRAb. Isolated PBMC RNA provided the starting material for the TCR library. Through Arm-PCR of CDR3 regions and iRepertoire HTBI primers, TCR beta libraries were built. MiXCR, run by TCRdb on the multiplex PCR reads, gives a single entry per CDR3 protein. Of a few hundred thousand distinct CDR3 sequences listed, around a fifth are singletons. Sequences were derived from peripheral blood mononuclear cells (PBMCs), sampled when the disease was refractory, from a patient treated with antithyroid drugs. The receptor set was obtained from a female donor with Graves disease.

As DNA, the CDR3 is TGTGCCACCAGCAGAGATCGGGGGGGCGAAAAACTGTTTTTT. Translated: CATSRDRGGEKLFF. This sequence joins TRBV15 and TRBJ1-4; possible D gene TRBD1, 6 bases. The germline CDR1 and CDR2 sequences are LNHNV and YYDKDF (reference sequence). The CDR3 loop spans 14 amino acids. V lost 0 bases and J lost 8, with 10 bases in between.

CDR3 bases: TGTGCCAGCTCACCAGTAGCAGGGGCCAACGTCCTGACTTTC. Its translation is CASSPVAGANVLTF. The chain combines TRBV18 with TRBJ2-6; D ambiguous. CDR3 length: 14 residues. Germline V lookup: CDR1 KGHSH, CDR2 LQKENI. The V end lost 2 bases, the J end lost 4 bases, and 6 bases lay between the germline ends.

The chain uses TRBV29-1 and TRBJ1-2, with D uncertain. Germline V gene data show CDR1 as SQVTM and CDR2 as ANQGSEA. The CDR3 length is 9 residues. V lost 4 bases, J lost 6 bases, and 3 bases lay in between. The CDR3 coding sequence is TGCAGCGTTGGGGATGGCTACACCTTC. Translation gives CSVGDGYTF. Complete variable domain (other parts from reference TRBV29-1 and TRBJ1-2): SAVISQKPSRDICQRGTSLTIQCQVDSQVTMMFWYRQQPGQSLTLIATANQGSEATYESGFVIDKFPISRPNLTFSTLTVSNMSPEDSSIYLCSVGDGYTFGSGTRLTVV.

This clonotype appeared a few times. The rearrangement joins TRBV27 to TRBJ2-7; D possibly corresponds to TRBD2 (5 bases). Trimming left V 1 base short and J 2 bases short, with 9 bases between. The CDR3 length is 14 residues. Germline loops: CDR1 MNHEY, CDR2 SMNVEV (reference sequence). This chain's CDR3 is CASSLYSLAYEQYF. DNA for the CDR3: TGTGCCAGCAGTTTATACTCACTAGCCTACGAGCAGTACTTC.

In its sample, this clonotype was seen a few times. This sequence joins TRBV10-3 and TRBJ1-2; a weak D match, TRBD1 (5 bases). Between the trimmed V and J ends, which lost 7 bases and 7 bases, there was a span of 16 bases. Germline V lookup: CDR1 ENHRY, CDR2 SYGVKD. This CDR3 comprises 13 residues. Here the CDR3 DNA reads TGTGCCATCACCGGGACGGAGCGCTTTGGCTACACCTTC. Translated: CAITGTERFGYTF.

The chain employs TRBV7-2 and TRBJ2-5; TRBD2 matches at 7 bases. The CDR3 has 16 amino acids. Germline lookup yields CDR1 SGHTA and CDR2 FQGNSA. Trimming took 4 bases from V and 2 from J; bases not matched to a gene: 10. The CDR3: CASSSRASGPQETQYF. The CDR3 DNA is TGTGCCAGCAGCTCTCGGGCTAGCGGACCTCAAGAGACCCAGTACTTC.

This clonotype was seen only a few times. The chain couples TRBV11-2 to TRBJ1-6; no clear D. There are 19 residues in the CDR3. Trimming left V 5 bases short and J 0 bases short, with 20 bases between. Germline V gene sequence: CDR1 SGHAT, CDR2 FQNNGV. CDR3 loop: CASSARLKRKSSYNSPLHF. CDR3 in DNA: TGTGCCAGCAGCGCCCGACTTAAACGGAAGAGCTCCTATAATTCACCCCTCCACTTT.

This clonotype was counted at least ten times. The V and J genes are TRBV7-2 and TRBJ2-5, with no clear D. Germline V gene lookup returns CDR1 SGHTA and CDR2 FQGNSA. V lost 5 bases to trimming and J lost 4 bases, with 11 bases between them. The CDR3 runs to 13 residues. The CDR3 region is CASSLWGGETQYF. CDR3 DNA: TGTGCCAGCAGCCTTTGGGGTGGAGAGACCCAGTACTTC.

Note on this clonotype: A read error is possible here, since a much larger clone lies one base away. This likely comes from a read error, as the CDR3 has no conserved phenylalanine or tryptophan at its end. The chain employs TRBV25-1 and TRBJ1-1; unclear D gene. This CDR3 region has 14 residues. Trimming took 2 bases from V and 4 from J, leaving 11 bases between them. CDR1 and CDR2 (germline): MGHDK, SYGVNS. The CDR3 region is CASSEGSMGTEAFL. The CDR3 DNA reads as TGTGCCAGCAGTGAAGGCTCTATGGGCACTGAAGCTTTCCTT.

This chain uses TRBV20-1 with TRBJ2-5, with TRBD2 matching 11 bases. The CDR3 is 17 amino acids. J gave up 5 bases and V 1 base, and 12 bases lay outside the gene matches. In germline, CDR1 is DFQATT, CDR2 SNEGSKA (reference sequence). This CDR3 is CSARGVLAGAGRETQYF. The CDR3 nucleotides are TGCAGTGCTAGAGGGGTACTAGCGGGGGCTGGGAGGGAGACCCAGTACTTC.

This clonotype was detected a few times. The chain is built from TRBV7-2 and TRBJ2-5, with D uncertain. The CDR3 is 13 residues long. V was pared by 5 bases and J by 6 bases, with 13 bases between. CDR1 is SGHTA and CDR2 is FQGNSA in the germline V gene. The CDR3, as DNA: TGTGCCAGCAGCCTAAACCTTAGACAGACCCAGTACTTC. This sequence encodes CASSLNLRQTQYF.

Only one count was recorded for this clonotype. The rearrangement links TRBV9 to TRBJ2-7, with D perhaps assigned TRBD1 or TRBD2 (5 bases each). V was cut by 4 bases and J by 7 bases, with 18 bases left in between. Germline loops: CDR1 SGDLS, CDR2 YYNGEE. This CDR3 comprises 14 residues. CDR3 loop: CASSPRDPKGEQYF. DNA for the CDR3: TGTGCCAGCAGCCCCCGGGACCCCAAAGGGGAGCAGTACTTC.

In this sample, this clonotype turned up a few times. This chain uses TRBV7-2 with TRBJ2-4, with D tentatively TRBD2 (5 bases). Trimming took 3 bases from V and 15 from J, leaving 21 bases between them. The V gene's germline CDR1 is SGHTA and CDR2 FQGNSA. This CDR3 has 14 amino acids. The CDR3 coding sequence is TGTGCCAGCAGCTTCTCGGCGGGTGGGCATATTTGGTACTTC. Translating gives CASSFSAGGHIWYF.

V gene TRBV20-1 combines with J gene TRBJ1-4; no firm D call. Germline lookup yields CDR1 DFQATT and CDR2 SNEGSKA (reference sequence). CDR3 size: 12 residues. V lost 3 bases and J lost 8, with 10 bases in between. The CDR3 nucleotides read TGCAGTGCTAGGGGTGCACAAGAAAAACTGTTTTTT. Translation: CSARGAQEKLFF.

This clonotype was seen repeatedly, ten times or more. The rearrangement uses TRBV6-1 and TRBJ1-1, with 9 bases matching TRBD1. J lost 3 bases, V lost 5 bases, and 10 bases had no gene match. CDR3 length: 16 amino acids. The germline V gene has CDR1 MNHNS and CDR2 SASEGT. CDR3 nucleotides: TGTGCCAGCAGTCGCCCCCGGGACAGGGAACACACTGAAGCTTTCTTT. This sequence encodes CASSRPRDREHTEAFF.

This clonotype was seen ten or more times. The chain employs TRBV12-3 or TRBV12-4 and TRBJ1-5, with 7 nucleotides matching TRBD1. After removal of 5 bases from V and 2 bases from J, the junction contained 0 bases not matched to a gene. This CDR3 is 13 amino acids long. Written as DNA, the CDR3 is TGTGCCAGCAGTGACAGGGGCAATCAGCCCCAGCATTTT. Its translation: CASSDRGNQPQHF.

There are many counts of this clonotype. The J gene is TRBJ1-4, the V gene TRBV18; D unresolved. The V gene lost 2 bases and the J gene lost 5 bases, with 9 bases spanning the gap. The CDR3 consists of 14 residues. CDR1 and CDR2 from the germline V gene are KGHSH and LQKENI. CDR3 residues: CASSPSGGNEKLFF. CDR3 in DNA: TGTGCCAGCTCACCATCTGGCGGAAATGAAAAACTGTTTTTT.

This clonotype was recorded at least ten times. The CDR3 nucleotides are TGTGCCAGCACCCCTTGGCCTAGCGGGAGGGCCTCTGGGGCCAACGTCCTGACTTTC. Translating gives CASTPWPSGRASGANVLTF. The chain joins TRBV2 to TRBJ2-6, with 12 nucleotides matching TRBD2. There are 19 residues in the CDR3. The V segment lost 7 bases and the J segment 0 bases; nucleotides outside the gene matches: 10. CDR1 is SNHLY and CDR2 is FYNNEI in the germline V gene.